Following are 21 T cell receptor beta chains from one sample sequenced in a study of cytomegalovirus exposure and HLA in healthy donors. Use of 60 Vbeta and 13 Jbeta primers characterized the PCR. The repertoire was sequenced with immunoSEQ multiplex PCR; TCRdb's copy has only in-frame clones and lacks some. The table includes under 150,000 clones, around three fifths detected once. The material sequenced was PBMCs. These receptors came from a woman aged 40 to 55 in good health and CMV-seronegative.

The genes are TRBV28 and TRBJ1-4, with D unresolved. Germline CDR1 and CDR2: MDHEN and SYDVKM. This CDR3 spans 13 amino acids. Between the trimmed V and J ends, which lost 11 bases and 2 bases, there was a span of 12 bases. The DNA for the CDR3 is TGTGCCGGATCTTGGCGGACTAATGAAAAACTGTTTTTT. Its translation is CAGSWRTNEKLFF.

CDR3 region: CASSLDSNYNEQFF. As DNA, the CDR3 is TGCGCCAGCAGCTTGGACTCGAATTACAATGAGCAGTTCTTC. The genes are TRBV5-1 and TRBJ2-1; D ambiguous. Per germline, CDR1 SGHRS and CDR2 YFSETQ. V was trimmed by 0 bases and J by 4 bases, leaving 8 bases between them. The CDR3 has 14 residues.

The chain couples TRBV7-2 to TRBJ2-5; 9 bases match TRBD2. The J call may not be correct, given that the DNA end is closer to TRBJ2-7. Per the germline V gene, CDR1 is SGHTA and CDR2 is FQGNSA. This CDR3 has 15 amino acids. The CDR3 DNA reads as TGTGCCAGCGTACGGGGGGGACTAGCTCACAGCGAGCAGTACTTC. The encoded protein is CASVRGGLAHSEQYF.

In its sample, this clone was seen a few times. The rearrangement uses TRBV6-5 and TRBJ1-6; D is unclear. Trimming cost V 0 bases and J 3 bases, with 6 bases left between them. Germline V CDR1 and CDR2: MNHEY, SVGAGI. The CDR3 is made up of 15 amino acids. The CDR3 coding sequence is TGTGCCAGCAGTTACTCAGACAACTATAATTCACCCCTCCACTTT. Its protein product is CASSYSDNYNSPLHF.

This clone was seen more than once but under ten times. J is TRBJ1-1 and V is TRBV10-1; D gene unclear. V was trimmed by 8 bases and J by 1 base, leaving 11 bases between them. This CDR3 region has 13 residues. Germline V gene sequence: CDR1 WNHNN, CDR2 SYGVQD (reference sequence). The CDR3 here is CASRAGENTEAFF. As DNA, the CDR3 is TGCGCCAGCCGTGCCGGAGAGAACACTGAAGCTTTCTTT.

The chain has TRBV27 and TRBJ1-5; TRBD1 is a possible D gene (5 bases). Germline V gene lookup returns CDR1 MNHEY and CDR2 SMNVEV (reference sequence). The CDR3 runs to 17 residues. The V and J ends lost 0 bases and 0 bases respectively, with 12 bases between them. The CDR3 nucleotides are TGTGCCAGCAGTTTATCGGGGGGAGGTTATAGCAATCAGCCCCAGCATTTT. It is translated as CASSLSGGGYSNQPQHF.

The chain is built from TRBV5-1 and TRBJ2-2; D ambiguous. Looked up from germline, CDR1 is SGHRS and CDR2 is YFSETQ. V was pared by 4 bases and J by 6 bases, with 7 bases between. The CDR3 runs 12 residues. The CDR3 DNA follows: TGCGCCAGCAGCCTGAGTGCCGGGGAGCTGTTTTTT. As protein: CASSLSAGELFF. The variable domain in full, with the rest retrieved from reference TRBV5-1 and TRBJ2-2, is KAGVTQTPRYLIKTRGQQVTLSCSPISGHRSVSWYQQTPGQGLQFLFEYFSETQRNKGNFPGRFSGRQFSNSRSEMNVSTLELGDSALYLCASSLSAGELFFGEGSRLTVL.

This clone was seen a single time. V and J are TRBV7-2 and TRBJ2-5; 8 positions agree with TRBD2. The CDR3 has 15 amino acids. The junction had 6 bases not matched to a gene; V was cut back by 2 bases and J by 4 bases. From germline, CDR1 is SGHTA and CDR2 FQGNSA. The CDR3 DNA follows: TGTGCCAGCAGCTTACCATCCGGGACTAGAGAGACCCAGTACTTC. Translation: CASSLPSGTRETQYF.

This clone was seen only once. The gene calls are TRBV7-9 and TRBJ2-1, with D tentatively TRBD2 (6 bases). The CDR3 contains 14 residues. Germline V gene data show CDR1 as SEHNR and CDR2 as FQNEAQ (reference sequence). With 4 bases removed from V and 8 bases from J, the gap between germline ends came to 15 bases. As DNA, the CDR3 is TGTGCCAGCAGCTCAGGAGGGGTTAGCGATGAGCAGTTCTTC. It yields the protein CASSSGGVSDEQFF.

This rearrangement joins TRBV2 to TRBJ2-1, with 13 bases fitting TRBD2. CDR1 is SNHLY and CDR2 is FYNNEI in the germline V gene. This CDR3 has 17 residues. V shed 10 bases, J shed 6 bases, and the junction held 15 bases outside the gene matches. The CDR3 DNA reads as TGTGCCACAAGGCCGACTAGCGGGGGGCAAGGTGGCAATGAGCAGTTCTTC. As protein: CATRPTSGGQGGNEQFF.

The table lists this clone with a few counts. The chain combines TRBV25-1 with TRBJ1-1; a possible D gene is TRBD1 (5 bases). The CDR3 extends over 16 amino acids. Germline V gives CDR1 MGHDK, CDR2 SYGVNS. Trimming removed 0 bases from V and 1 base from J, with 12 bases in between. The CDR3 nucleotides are TGTGCCAGCAGTGAATATAGCGGGGCAGGGAACACTGAAGCTTTCTTT. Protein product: CASSEYSGAGNTEAFF.

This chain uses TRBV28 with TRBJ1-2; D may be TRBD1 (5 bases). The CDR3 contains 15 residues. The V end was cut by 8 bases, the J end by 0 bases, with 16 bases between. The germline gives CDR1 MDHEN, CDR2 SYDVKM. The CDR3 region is CASFGGGIPNYGYTF. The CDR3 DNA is TGTGCCAGCTTCGGTGGGGGGATTCCTAACTATGGCTACACCTTC.

CDR3: CASSLEATSVQYF. In DNA, the CDR3 is TGTGCCAGCAGCTTAGAAGCTACTAGCGTACAGTATTTT. The chain combines TRBV7-9 with TRBJ2-3, with 7 bases lining up with TRBD2. The ends lost 1 base at V and 12 bases at J; junction bases unmatched: 7. Germline V lookup: CDR1 SEHNR, CDR2 FQNEAQ (reference sequence). The CDR3 runs to 13 residues. Based on the CDR3 plus reference TRBV7-9 and TRBJ2-3, the full variable domain is DTGVSQNPRHKITKRGQNVTFRCDPISEHNRLYWYRQTLGQGPEFLTYFQNEAQLEKSRLLSDRFSAERPKGSFSTLEIQRTEQGDSAMYLCASSLEATSVQYFGPGTRLTVL.

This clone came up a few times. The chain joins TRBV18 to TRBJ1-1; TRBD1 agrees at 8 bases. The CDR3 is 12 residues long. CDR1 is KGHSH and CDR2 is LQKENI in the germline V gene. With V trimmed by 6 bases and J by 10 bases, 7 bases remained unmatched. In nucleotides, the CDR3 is TGTGCCAGCTCCCCGACAGGGGACCCAGCTTTCTTT. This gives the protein CASSPTGDPAFF.

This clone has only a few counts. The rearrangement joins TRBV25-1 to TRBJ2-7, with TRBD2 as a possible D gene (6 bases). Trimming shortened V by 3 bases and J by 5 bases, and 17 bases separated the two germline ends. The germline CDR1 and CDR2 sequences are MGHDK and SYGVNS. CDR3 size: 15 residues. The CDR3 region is CASSDPPAGEDEQYF. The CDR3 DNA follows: TGTGCCAGCAGTGATCCCCCAGCGGGTGAGGACGAGCAGTACTTC.

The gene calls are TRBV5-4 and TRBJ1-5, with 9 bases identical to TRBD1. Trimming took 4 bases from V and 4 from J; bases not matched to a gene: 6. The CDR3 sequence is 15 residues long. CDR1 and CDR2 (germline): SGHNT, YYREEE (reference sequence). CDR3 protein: CASSPGQGFNQPQHF. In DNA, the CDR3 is TGTGCCAGCAGCCCGGGACAGGGATTTAATCAGCCCCAGCATTTT.

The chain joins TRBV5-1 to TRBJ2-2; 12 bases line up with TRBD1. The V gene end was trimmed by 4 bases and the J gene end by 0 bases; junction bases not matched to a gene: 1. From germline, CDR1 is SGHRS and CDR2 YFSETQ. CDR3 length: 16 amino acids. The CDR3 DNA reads TGCGCCAGCAGCCGGGACAGGGGGCCGAACACCGGGGAGCTGTTTTTT. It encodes CASSRDRGPNTGELFF.

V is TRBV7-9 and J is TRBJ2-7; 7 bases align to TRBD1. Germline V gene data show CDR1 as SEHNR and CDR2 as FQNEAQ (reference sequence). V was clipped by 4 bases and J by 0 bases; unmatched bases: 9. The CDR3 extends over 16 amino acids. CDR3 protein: CASSSPHRGLSYEQYF. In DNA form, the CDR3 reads TGTGCCAGCAGCTCCCCCCACAGGGGCCTCTCCTACGAGCAGTACTTC. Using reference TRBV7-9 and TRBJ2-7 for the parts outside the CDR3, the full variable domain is DTGVSQNPRHKITKRGQNVTFRCDPISEHNRLYWYRQTLGQGPEFLTYFQNEAQLEKSRLLSDRFSAERPKGSFSTLEIQRTEQGDSAMYLCASSSPHRGLSYEQYFGPGTRLTVT.

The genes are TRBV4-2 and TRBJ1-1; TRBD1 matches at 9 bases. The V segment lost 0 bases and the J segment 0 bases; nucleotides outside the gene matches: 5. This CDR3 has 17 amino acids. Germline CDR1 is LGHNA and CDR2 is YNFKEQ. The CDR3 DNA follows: TGTGCCAGCAGCCAAGATGGGGACAGGGCTGTGAACACTGAAGCTTTCTTT. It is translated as CASSQDGDRAVNTEAFF.

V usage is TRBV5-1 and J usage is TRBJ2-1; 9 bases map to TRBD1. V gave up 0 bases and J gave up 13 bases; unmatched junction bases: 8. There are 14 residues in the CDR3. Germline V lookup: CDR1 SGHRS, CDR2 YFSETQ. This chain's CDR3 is CASSLGNPGQGQFF. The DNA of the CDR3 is TGCGCCAGCAGCTTGGGTAATCCGGGACAGGGACAGTTCTTC.

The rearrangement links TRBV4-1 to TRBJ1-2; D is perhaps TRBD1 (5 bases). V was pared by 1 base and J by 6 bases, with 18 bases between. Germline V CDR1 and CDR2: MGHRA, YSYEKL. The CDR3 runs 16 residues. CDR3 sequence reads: CASSQGPGRGRDGYTF. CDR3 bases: TGCGCCAGCAGCCAAGGACCTGGGCGGGGGAGGGATGGCTACACCTTC.